The 22 T cell receptor beta chains reported below all come from one sample, sequenced in a study of beta chain features in type 1 diabetes. General study results and limits: Among all four CD4+ subsets, Type 1 diabetes patients had TCRB CDR3s that were moderately but significantly shorter.

Every isolated RNA sample was fully reverse transcribed, so sequencing captured expressed TCRB transcripts. Sequenced by immunoSEQ multiplex PCR; TCRdb stores in-frame clones only, minus some. The profile covers fewer than 450,000 clones, with about 13% appearing a single time and 0.015% taken by the ten largest. What these receptors recognize is not known. The specimen sequenced was naive CD4+ T cells from blood. Receptors originate from a young woman with type 1 diabetes.

The V call is TRBV5-6, the J call TRBJ1-2, with D possibly TRBD1 on 5 matching bases. Germline assignment: CDR1 SGHDT and CDR2 YYEEEE. This CDR3 contains 15 residues. Trimming removed 4 bases at V and 2 bases at J, with 15 bases between. The CDR3 region is CASSRLGPKNYGYTF. The DNA of the CDR3 is TGTGCCAGCAGCCGTTTGGGGCCGAAAAACTATGGCTACACCTTC.

This chain uses TRBV7-8 with TRBJ2-5, with D possibly matching TRBD2 (6 bases). CDR3 length equals 16 residues. V lost 2 bases and J 5 bases, leaving 18 bases between the germline ends. CDR1 and CDR2 from the germline V gene are SGHVS and FQNEAQ. In DNA, the CDR3 is TGTGCCAGCAGCTTAAGTATTCGGGGGAGCGGGGAGACCCAGTACTTC. Protein: CASSLSIRGSGETQYF.

The chain links TRBV19 to TRBJ2-3; TRBD1 aligns across 9 bases. Germline V lookup: CDR1 LNHDA, CDR2 SQIVND (reference sequence). The CDR3 extends over 16 amino acids. The ends lost 8 bases at V and 0 bases at J; junction bases unmatched: 9. The CDR3 spells CASRDRASASTDTQYF. In DNA, the CDR3 is TGTGCCAGTCGGGACAGGGCGTCTGCTAGCACAGATACGCAGTATTTT.

This chain joins TRBV5-1 and TRBJ1-4; D uncertain. The CDR3 has 13 amino acids. The germline V and J ends were trimmed by 2 bases and 7 bases, with 9 bases remaining between them. Germline CDR1 and CDR2: SGHRS and YFSETQ. The CDR3 sequence: CASSFDAGEKLFF. The CDR3 nucleotides read TGCGCCAGCAGCTTCGATGCGGGTGAAAAACTGTTTTTT.

This clone has more than one count but fewer than ten. Additional DNA sequences in this sample encode the identical CDR3. V gene TRBV30 combines with J gene TRBJ1-5; a weak D match, TRBD1 (5 bases). The CDR3 is made up of 13 amino acids. Germline CDR1 and CDR2: GTSNPN and SVGIG (reference sequence). Trimming shortened V by 0 bases and J by 5 bases, and 8 bases separated the two germline ends. CDR3 DNA sequence: TGTGCCTGGAGTGTACGGGGGGATCAGCCCCAGCATTTT. Translating gives CAWSVRGDQPQHF.

This clone was detected a few times. The J gene is TRBJ2-3, the V gene TRBV28, with TRBD1 matching over 11 bases. This CDR3 contains 13 residues. V lost 7 bases to trimming and J lost 4 bases; unmatched junction nucleotides: 1. Germline CDR1 and CDR2: MDHEN and SYDVKM. CDR3: CASTDRGPDTQYF. CDR3 sequence (DNA): TGTGCCAGCACGGACAGGGGGCCAGATACGCAGTATTTT.

This clone was found a few times. The chain combines TRBV6-5 with TRBJ2-7; weak D call: TRBD1 (5 bases). Per the germline V gene, CDR1 is MNHEY and CDR2 is SVGAGI. The V end lost 4 bases, the J end lost 4 bases, and 11 bases lay between the germline ends. The CDR3 totals 13 residues. The CDR3 reads CASSSSKGYEQYF. The CDR3 nucleotides are TGTGCCAGCAGTTCCTCTAAGGGGTACGAGCAGTACTTC.

This rearrangement joins TRBV9 to TRBJ2-1; 8 bases are a match to TRBD2. Per germline, CDR1 SGDLS and CDR2 YYNGEE. V shed 4 bases and J 3 bases; nucleotides not matched to a gene: 9. The CDR3 runs 16 residues. This CDR3 reads CASSPSGSAGYNEQFF. Here the CDR3 DNA reads TGTGCCAGCAGCCCCAGCGGGAGTGCGGGCTACAATGAGCAGTTCTTC.

CDR3 sequence: CAWSKRDSYEQYF. Written as DNA, the CDR3 is TGTGCCTGGAGTAAACGGGACAGCTACGAGCAGTACTTC. The chain recombines TRBV30 with TRBJ2-7, with 7 bases fitting TRBD1. The junction had 4 bases not matched to a gene; V was cut back by 2 bases and J by 3 bases. This CDR3 has 13 residues. CDR1 is GTSNPN and CDR2 is SVGIG in the germline V gene (reference sequence).

This clone has just a few counts. The chain has TRBV28 and TRBJ2-3, with D possibly being TRBD2 (7 bases). Germline V CDR1 and CDR2: MDHEN, SYDVKM. V lost 5 bases, J lost 8 bases, and 20 bases lay in between. The CDR3 totals 15 residues. CDR3 protein: CASSTGGHPGGTQYF. Written as DNA, the CDR3 is TGTGCCAGCAGTACTGGGGGCCACCCGGGGGGTACGCAGTATTTT.

In its sample, this clone was seen a few times. This sequence joins TRBV4-3 and TRBJ2-6; TRBD1 aligns across 9 bases. Germline trimming cut 1 base from V and 0 bases from J; bases unmatched to any gene: 10. The CDR3 is 20 amino acids. The germline V gene encodes CDR1 LGHNA and CDR2 YSLEER. CDR3 nucleotide sequence: TGCGCCAGCAGCCAAGGTTACGGGACAGGGTTTGTCTCTGGGGCCAACGTCCTGACTTTC. This gives the protein CASSQGYGTGFVSGANVLTF.

Details on this clone: Other DNA sequences from this sample encode an identical CDR3 as well. This chain connects TRBV5-1 to TRBJ1-1; D uncertain. The CDR3 spans 14 residues. V lost 0 bases, J lost 5 bases, and 11 bases lay in between. The V gene's germline CDR1 is SGHRS and CDR2 YFSETQ. CDR3 region: CASSLGAGGTEAFF. CDR3 DNA sequence: TGCGCCAGCAGCTTGGGGGCAGGAGGGACTGAAGCTTTCTTT.

This clone appeared a few times. V is TRBV30 and J is TRBJ1-1; unclear D gene. CDR3 length: 13 residues. Germline V CDR1 and CDR2: GTSNPN, SVGIG (reference sequence). V was cut by 1 base and J by 0 bases, with 6 bases left in between. The CDR3 DNA sequence: TGTGCCTGGAGTGCCGACTTGAACACTGAAGCTTTCTTT. It codes for CAWSADLNTEAFF.

The sample holds a few counts of this clone. The chain employs TRBV30 and TRBJ2-1, with D uncertain. Trimming took off 0 bases at V and 3 bases at J, with 9 bases between the two ends. This CDR3 region has 14 residues. Germline V gene lookup returns CDR1 GTSNPN and CDR2 SVGIG (reference sequence). The chain's CDR3 is CAWSVHLIYNEQFF. DNA for the CDR3: TGTGCCTGGAGTGTACACCTTATCTACAATGAGCAGTTCTTC.

This clone occurred a few times. The V call is TRBV2, the J call TRBJ1-1; the D is unclear. Germline CDR1 is SNHLY and CDR2 is FYNNEI. There are 14 residues in the CDR3. V gave up 1 base and J gave up 4 bases, with 10 bases separating them. CDR3 in DNA: TGTGCCAGCAGTGAAGGGTATAGTAGCACTGAAGCTTTCTTT. This codes for CASSEGYSSTEAFF.

This clone was detected only a few times. The chain joins TRBV7-9 to TRBJ2-1; tentatively, D is TRBD2 (6 bases). The CDR3 contains 12 residues. Germline V CDR1 and CDR2: SEHNR, FQNEAQ (reference sequence). V gave up 10 bases and J gave up 16 bases, with 23 bases separating them. The CDR3 DNA sequence: TGTGCCACCCAGCGGACGGGAGACCCGGCATTCTTC. Protein sequence: CATQRTGDPAFF.

The chain couples TRBV7-2 to TRBJ2-3, with D hard to call. The germline V gene has CDR1 SGHTA and CDR2 FQGNSA. This CDR3 has 15 amino acids. The V end lost 2 bases, the J end lost 0 bases, and 9 bases lay between the germline ends. CDR3 bases: TGTGCCAGCAGCTTACCCGACATGAGCACAGATACGCAGTATTTT. Translated: CASSLPDMSTDTQYF.

This clone has more than one count but fewer than ten. This chain joins TRBV11-2 and TRBJ1-1; tentative D call: TRBD1 (5 bases). Per germline, CDR1 SGHAT and CDR2 FQNNGV. The CDR3 consists of 15 residues. V was trimmed by 3 bases and J by 2 bases, leaving 13 bases between them. The CDR3, as DNA: TGTGCCAGCAGCTTCAGAGTAGGGGAAAACACTGAAGCTTTCTTT. Its protein is CASSFRVGENTEAFF.

This clone was seen a few times. The chain is built from TRBV6-1 and TRBJ1-1; 8 bases align to TRBD1. After removal of 5 bases from V and 5 bases from J, the junction contained 4 bases not matched to a gene. Germline V gene sequence: CDR1 MNHNS, CDR2 SASEGT. The CDR3 length is 13 residues. The CDR3 nucleotides read TGTGCCAGCAGTCTAGGACAGGGAACTGAAGCTTTCTTT. This sequence encodes CASSLGQGTEAFF.

The rearrangement links TRBV18 to TRBJ1-2; the D is unclear. Germline V gives CDR1 KGHSH, CDR2 LQKENI. Trimming cost V 0 bases and J 1 base, with 6 bases left between them. This CDR3 comprises 14 residues. As DNA, the CDR3 is TGTGCCAGCTCACCACCTTTGAGTAACTATGGCTACACCTTC. Protein sequence: CASSPPLSNYGYTF.

This clone was counted between two and nine times. V is TRBV7-2 and J is TRBJ2-3, with 8 bases that match TRBD1. The CDR3 runs to 15 residues. Germline V CDR1 and CDR2: SGHTA, FQGNSA. The V segment lost 5 bases and the J segment 6 bases; nucleotides outside the gene matches: 10. CDR3 in DNA: TGTGCCAGCAGCGCACGGACAGGGCGGGCCGATACGCAGTATTTT. Amino acids: CASSARTGRADTQYF. Filled out from reference TRBV7-2 and TRBJ2-3, the complete variable domain reads GAGVSQSPSNKVTEKGKDVELRCDPISGHTALYWYRQSLGQGLEFLIYFQGNSAPDKSGLPSDRFSAERTGGSVSTLTIQRTQQEDSAVYLCASSARTGRADTQYFGPGTRLTVL.

CDR3 residues: CASSLLSTRSTDTQYF. CDR3 DNA: TGTGCCAGCAGCTTACTTTCCACTAGAAGCACAGATACGCAGTATTTT. This chain links TRBV11-2 with TRBJ2-3, with D tentatively TRBD2 (5 bases). This CDR3 contains 16 residues. Trimming took 2 bases from V and 0 from J, leaving 12 bases between them. Germline lookup yields CDR1 SGHAT and CDR2 FQNNGV.